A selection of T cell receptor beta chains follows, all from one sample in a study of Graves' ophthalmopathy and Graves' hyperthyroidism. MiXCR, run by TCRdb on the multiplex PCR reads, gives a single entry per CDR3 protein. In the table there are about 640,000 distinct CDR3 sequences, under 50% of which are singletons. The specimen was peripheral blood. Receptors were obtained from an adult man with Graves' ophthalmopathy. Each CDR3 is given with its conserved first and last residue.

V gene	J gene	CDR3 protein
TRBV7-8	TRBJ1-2	CASSLSRGTETYGYTF
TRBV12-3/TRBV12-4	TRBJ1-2	CASSPSGVGGYTF
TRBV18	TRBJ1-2	CASSPTGSTGYGYTF
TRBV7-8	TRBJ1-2	CASSLDTGGYGYTF
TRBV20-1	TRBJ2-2	CSATSSAGELFF
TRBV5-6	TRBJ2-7	CASSSSDARYEQYF
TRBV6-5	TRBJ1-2	CASESNYGYTF
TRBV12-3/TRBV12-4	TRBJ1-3	CASKGEGNTIYF
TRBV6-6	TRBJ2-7	CASSYGLAGGHHTYEQYF
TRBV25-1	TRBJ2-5	CASSRNRAETQYF
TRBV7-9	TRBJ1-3	CASRLGAAGNTIYF
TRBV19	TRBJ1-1	CASSMGEVRTEAFF
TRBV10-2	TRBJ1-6	CASSDGAASPLHF
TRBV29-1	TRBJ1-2	CSVTINREVRYGYTF
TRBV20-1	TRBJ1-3	CSARSGQGTGNTIYF
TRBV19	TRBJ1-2	CASTPRFLDKNYGYTF
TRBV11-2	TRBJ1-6	CASSLPGPSPLNF
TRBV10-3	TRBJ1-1	CAITGTGTFTEAFF
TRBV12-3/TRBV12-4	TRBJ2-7	CASSLAPREYEQYF
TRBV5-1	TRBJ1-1	CASSFEGAGTEAFF
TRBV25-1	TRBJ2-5	CASSESEGKQETQYF
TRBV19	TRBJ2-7	CASSKEGRVYEQYF
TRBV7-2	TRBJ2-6	CASRLQGGTGANVLTF
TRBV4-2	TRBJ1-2	CASSQDKAGGGGYTF
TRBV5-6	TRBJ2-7	CASSFGKAYEQYF
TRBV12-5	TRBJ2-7	CASGAHGSGDYEQYF
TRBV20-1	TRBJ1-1	CSARDRGMNTEAFF
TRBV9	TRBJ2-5	CASALAGDAVAQYF
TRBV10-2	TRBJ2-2	CASSESADTGELFF
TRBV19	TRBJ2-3	CASSTYSDTQYF
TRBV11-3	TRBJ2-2	CASSKDGANTGELFF
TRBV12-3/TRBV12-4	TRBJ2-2	CASSLSAGTGELFF
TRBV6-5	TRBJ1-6	CASRPGVDGHPLHF
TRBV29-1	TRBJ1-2	CSARQGSQGGYTF
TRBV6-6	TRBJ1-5	CASKGEFNQPQHF
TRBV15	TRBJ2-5	CATSAQGETQYF
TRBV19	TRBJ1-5	CASSISGNQPQHF
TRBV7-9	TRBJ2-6	CASSSIRILISGANVLTF
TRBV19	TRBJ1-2	CASSLLRDHGYTF
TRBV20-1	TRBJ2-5	CSAYRDRRSQETQYF
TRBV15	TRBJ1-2	CATSSFQGYGYTF
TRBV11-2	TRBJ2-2	CASSSGLENTGELFF
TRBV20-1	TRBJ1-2	CSASGTVNYGYTF
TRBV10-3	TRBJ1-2	CASSYSGTSGDYGYTF
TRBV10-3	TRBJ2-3	CASSSHMGPTDTQYF
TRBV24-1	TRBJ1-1	CATSADNTEAFF
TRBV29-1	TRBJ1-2	CSVAWGANYGYTF
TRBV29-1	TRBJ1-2	CSVGQGHDAMVYTF
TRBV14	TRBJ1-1	CASTRLAGRTEAFF
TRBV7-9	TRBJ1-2	CASPQGLANYGYTF
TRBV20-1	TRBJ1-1	CSAPGTADPFF